The subject of this entry is one T cell receptor beta chain. Its antigen is as yet unknown. PCR used 60 Vbeta primers and 13 Jbeta primers. Profiled with immunoSEQ multiplex PCR; TCRdb holds only in-frame clones, not every one. The sample lists around 87,000 clones; over 70% were seen once. The CDR3 consists of 14 residues. V dropped 3 bases and J dropped 6; count of bases not matched to a gene: 4. Germline V gene sequence: CDR1 MNHEY, CDR2 SMNVEV (reference sequence). This sample is drawn from a study of cytomegalovirus exposure and HLA in healthy donors. Study as a whole: An early data release held around 80 million unique TCRs from HLA-typed donors.

Study results and limitations: Some V segments (TRBV6-2 and TRBV6-3 among them) were excluded as indistinguishable. Sequencing depth across donors, presence/absence analyses assumed, was roughly uniform. What TCR beta sequences reportedly achieved was accurate prediction of HLA-A and HLA-B alleles in most subjects.

This rearrangement joins TRBV27 to TRBJ1-5, with TRBD1 identical over 8 bases. The specimen was PBMCs. The TCR comes from a girl aged 2 to 10 in good health and CMV-seropositive. CDR3 in amino acids: CASSFGQGGQPQHF. The CDR3 nucleotides read TGTGCCAGCAGTTTCGGACAGGGCGGTCAGCCCCAGCATTTT.